These 6 T cell receptor beta chains share one sample of origin, sequenced in a study of CD8 T cells in ankylosing spondylitis (dated by TCRdb to between 2016 and 2019). Library construction relied on 5' RACE. The listed sequencing device is Illumina HiSeq 2500. In TCRdb, the public reads were trimmed at Q25 with fastp and aligned with MiXCR, with productive beta chains retained. Every entry covers one CDR3 protein and lists the most common genes and DNA from its rows. This sample is represented by 250,000 or so distinct CDR3 sequences; about 18% of them were singletons. Around 30% of the sample is taken by the ten largest. The sequencing sample was made of blood, either unsorted or a sorted T cell fraction (not recorded which). The receptors derive from a male donor with ankylosing spondylitis or in good health (not recorded which).

V and J are TRBV9 and TRBJ1-1, with D possibly matching TRBD1 (5 bases). The CDR3 length is 13 residues. The germline gives CDR1 SGDLS, CDR2 YYNGEE. Deletions cut 4 bases from V and 3 bases from J, with 10 bases between. The CDR3 is CASSSQGDTEAFF. The CDR3 nucleotides read TGTGCCAGCAGCTCGCAGGGAGACACTGAAGCTTTCTTT.

This clonotype was detected many times. The rearrangement joins TRBV9 to TRBJ1-1; D gene unclear. V was pared by 4 bases and J by 1 base, with 11 bases between. CDR3 length: 14 amino acids. Germline assignment: CDR1 SGDLS and CDR2 YYNGEE. CDR3 loop: CASSLGRENTEAFF. For the CDR3, the DNA is TGTGCCAGCAGCTTAGGGCGGGAGAACACTGAAGCTTTCTTT.

The chain couples TRBV4-1 to TRBJ2-1, with TRBD1 matching over 10 bases. The length of the CDR3 is 17 residues. With 4 bases clipped from V and 4 bases from J, the junction kept 10 bases outside the gene matches. Germline CDR1 and CDR2: MGHRA and YSYEKL. The CDR3 protein is CASSRQPGQGSYNEQFF. As DNA, the CDR3 is TGCGCCAGCAGCCGGCAGCCGGGACAGGGGAGTTACAATGAGCAGTTCTTC.

This clonotype was counted only a few times. The rearrangement uses TRBV4-3 and TRBJ1-1; TRBD1 might be the D (5 bases). V was pared by 0 bases and J by 0 bases, with 8 bases between. Germline assignment: CDR1 LGHNA and CDR2 YSLEER. The CDR3 is 15 residues long. CDR3 in amino acids: CASSQDQGLNTEAFF. The DNA for the CDR3 is TGCGCCAGCAGCCAAGATCAGGGCTTGAACACTGAAGCTTTCTTT.

The chain uses TRBV27 and TRBJ2-1; weak D call: TRBD1 (5 bases). The CDR3 spans 17 residues. In germline, CDR1 is MNHEY, CDR2 SMNVEV (reference sequence). Trimming took off 0 bases at V and 3 bases at J, with 15 bases between the two ends. This chain's CDR3 is CASSLSVHETDYNEQFF. DNA for the CDR3: TGTGCCAGCAGTTTATCGGTACACGAGACAGACTACAATGAGCAGTTCTTC.

This chain joins TRBV6-4 and TRBJ2-2, with no clear D. This CDR3 region has 14 residues. Trimming took off 3 bases at V and 3 bases at J, with 8 bases between the two ends. Germline assignment: CDR1 MRHNA and CDR2 SNTAGT. The CDR3 sequence is CASSDGRDTGELFF. CDR3 bases: TGTGCCAGCAGTGATGGACGGGACACCGGGGAGCTGTTTTTT.